This T cell receptor (beta chain) was observed in a study of CD8 T cells in Susac syndrome. CDR1 is SGHRS and CDR2 is YFSETQ in the germline V gene. Trimming stripped 3 bases from V and 3 bases from J, with 16 bases between. CDR3 length: 15 amino acids. Reverse transcription of roughly 0.5 to 1 ug RNA used random hexamers. Multiplex PCR with immunoSEQ amplified the TCR beta CDR3 across 54 Vbeta and 13 Jbeta. From the immunoSEQ multiplex PCR reads, TCRdb called clonotypes with MiXCR, one entry per CDR3 protein. This sample carries under 200,000 distinct CDR3 sequences, about 95% of them seen once, and the ten largest clones take 0.15% to 0.2%. TCR beta sequencing covered blood CD8+ and CD4+ T cells. The authors negatively isolated CD8+ and CD4+ T cells and FACS-enriched TEMRA cells. This clonotype was seen a single time.

The receptor's source is a human donor with multiple sclerosis. Sequenced sample: CD8+ T cells from PBMCs. The chain couples TRBV5-1 to TRBJ2-7; D is unclear. Here the CDR3 DNA reads TGCGCCAGCAGCTCCCCACCGGACGGATACTACGAGCAGTACTTC. Translating gives CASSSPPDGYYEQYF. Variable domain in full (rest from reference TRBV5-1 and TRBJ2-7): KAGVTQTPRYLIKTRGQQVTLSCSPISGHRSVSWYQQTPGQGLQFLFEYFSETQRNKGNFPGRFSGRQFSNSRSEMNVSTLELGDSALYLCASSSPPDGYYEQYFGPGTRLTVT.